This T cell receptor beta chain was sequenced for a study of blood T cell repertoires in COVID-19. Turning to the study itself: COVID-19 samples collected from the United States, Italy and Spain covered acute and convalescent phases.

Looked up from germline, CDR1 is MNHEY and CDR2 is SMNVEV (reference sequence). Trimming took 3 bases from V and 2 from J, leaving 4 bases between them. This CDR3 has 12 residues. Produced via immunoSEQ multiplex PCR; TCRdb's table is partial and in-frame only. In the table there are over 250,000 clones, more than 85% of which are singletons. Comment on this clone: Other DNA sequences within the sample encode an identical CDR3.

Sequenced material: peripheral blood. The clonotype comes from a woman aged 25 to 39 with COVID-19, enrolled during active disease. This chain links TRBV27 with TRBJ1-1; D is unclear. CDR3 sequence (DNA): TGTGCCAGCAGTTTGGGCAACACTGAAGCTTTCTTT. Translating gives CASSLGNTEAFF.